The T cell receptor (beta chain) under discussion was sequenced for a study of shared clonotypes between healthy human individuals. General study findings and limits: Donor clonotype sharing was expected to depend on sequencing depth.

As regards this clone: The antigen remains unidentified.

Using immunoSEQ multiplex PCR, the repertoire was profiled, and TCRdb retains in-frame clones only, with some absent. This sample has over 1.5 million clones; 95% to 99% occur once, and the top ten carry around 0.45%. The sequencing sample was made of naive CD4+ T cells sorted from blood. As for subset: CD45RA+ positively selected. The receptor comes from a man in his thirties or forties in good health.

Here the CDR3 reads CASSLGSTSGRARADTQYF. CDR3 DNA sequence: TGTGCCAGCAGCTTAGGGTCCACTAGCGGGAGGGCCCGGGCAGATACGCAGTATTTT. The V and J genes are TRBV7-9 and TRBJ2-3, with 13 nucleotides matching TRBD2. Germline loops: CDR1 SEHNR, CDR2 FQNEAQ (reference sequence). The trim removed 1 base at V and 4 bases at J, leaving 11 bases unmatched. This CDR3 region has 19 residues.